One TCR beta chain is described in this entry. Antigen: not known. The CDR3 loop spans 16 amino acids. Germline V gene sequence: CDR1 KGHSH, CDR2 LQKENI. Trimming pared 4 bases from V and 0 bases from J, leaving 13 bases between. This was the immunoSEQ v3.0 assay at survey level. The data were produced by immunoSEQ multiplex PCR, yet TCRdb's version contains in-frame clones alone and is incomplete. The sample lists 6,000 to 8,500 clones; 65% to 85% were seen once. This record belongs to a study of long-term antiretroviral therapy in people with HIV. Overall study findings and caveats: Upon ART, diversity increased but remained lower than transplant donor controls.

The receptor was isolated from a man between 35 and 55 years old with HIV. The rearrangement joins TRBV18 to TRBJ1-3; possible D gene TRBD1, 6 bases. The sample was unsorted PBMCs, taken roughly 2.5 years before starting antiretroviral therapy. The CDR3 DNA is TGTGCCAGCTCACAGACAGGCAGCCGCTCTGGAAACACCATATATTTT. Translation: CASSQTGSRSGNTIYF. The full variable domain, rest sourced from reference TRBV18 and TRBJ1-3, is NAGVMQNPRHLVRRRGQEARLRCSPMKGHSHVYWYRQLPEEGLKFMVYLQKENIIDESGMPKERFSAEFPKEGPSILRIQQVVRGDSAAYFCASSQTGSRSGNTIYFGEGSWLTVV.